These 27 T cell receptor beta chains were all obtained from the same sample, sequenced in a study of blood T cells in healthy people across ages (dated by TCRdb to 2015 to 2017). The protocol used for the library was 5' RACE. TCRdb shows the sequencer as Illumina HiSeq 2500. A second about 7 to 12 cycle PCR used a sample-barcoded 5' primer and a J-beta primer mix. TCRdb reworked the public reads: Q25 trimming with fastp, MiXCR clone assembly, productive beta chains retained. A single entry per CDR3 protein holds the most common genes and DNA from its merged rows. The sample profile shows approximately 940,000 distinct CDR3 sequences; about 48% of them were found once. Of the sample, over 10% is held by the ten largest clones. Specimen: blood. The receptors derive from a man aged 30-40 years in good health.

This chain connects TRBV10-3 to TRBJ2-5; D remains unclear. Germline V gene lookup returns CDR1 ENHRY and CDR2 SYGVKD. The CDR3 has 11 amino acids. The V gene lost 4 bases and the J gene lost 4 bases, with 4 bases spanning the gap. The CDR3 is CAISVGETQYF. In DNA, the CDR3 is TGTGCCATCAGTGTCGGAGAGACCCAGTACTTC.

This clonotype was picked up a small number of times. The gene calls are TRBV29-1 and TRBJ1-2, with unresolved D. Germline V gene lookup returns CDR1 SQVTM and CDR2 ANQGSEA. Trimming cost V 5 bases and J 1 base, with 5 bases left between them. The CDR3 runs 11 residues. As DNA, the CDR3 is TGCAGCGTTACGGATAACTATGGCTACACCTTC. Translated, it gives CSVTDNYGYTF.

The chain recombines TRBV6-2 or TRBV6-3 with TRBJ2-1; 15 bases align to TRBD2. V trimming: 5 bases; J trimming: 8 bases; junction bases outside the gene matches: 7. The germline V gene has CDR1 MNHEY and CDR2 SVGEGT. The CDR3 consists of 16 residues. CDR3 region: CASSGLAGGDRYEQFF. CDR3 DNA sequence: TGTGCCAGCAGTGGACTAGCGGGGGGGGATCGGTATGAGCAGTTCTTC.

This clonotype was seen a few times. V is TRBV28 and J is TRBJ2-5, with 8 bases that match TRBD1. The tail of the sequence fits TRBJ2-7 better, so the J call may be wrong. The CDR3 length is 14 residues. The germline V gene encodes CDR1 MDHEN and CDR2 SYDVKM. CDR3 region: CASSLATGAGEQYF. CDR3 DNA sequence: TGTGCCAGCAGTTTGGCGACAGGGGCTGGCGAGCAGTACTTC.

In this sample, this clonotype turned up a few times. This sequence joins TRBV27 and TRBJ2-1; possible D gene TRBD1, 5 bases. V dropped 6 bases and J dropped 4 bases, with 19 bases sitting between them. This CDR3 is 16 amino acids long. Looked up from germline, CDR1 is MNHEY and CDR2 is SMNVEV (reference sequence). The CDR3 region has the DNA TGTGCCAGCAGGCGAAAGGTCAGGGTCGAGTACAATGAGCAGTTCTTC. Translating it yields CASRRKVRVEYNEQFF.

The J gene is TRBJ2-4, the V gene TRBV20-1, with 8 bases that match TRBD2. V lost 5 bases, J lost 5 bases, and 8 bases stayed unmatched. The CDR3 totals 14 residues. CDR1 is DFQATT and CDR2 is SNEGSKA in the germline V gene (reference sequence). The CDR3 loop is CSAPREGGQNIQYF. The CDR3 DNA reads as TGCAGTGCTCCCCGGGAGGGAGGCCAAAACATTCAGTACTTC.

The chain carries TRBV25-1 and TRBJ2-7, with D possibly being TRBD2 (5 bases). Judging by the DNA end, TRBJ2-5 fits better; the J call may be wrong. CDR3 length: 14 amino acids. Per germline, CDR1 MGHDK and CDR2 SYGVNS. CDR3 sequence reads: CASSALQERETQYF. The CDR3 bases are TGTGCCAGCAGTGCTCTCCAGGAGCGGGAGACCCAGTACTTC.

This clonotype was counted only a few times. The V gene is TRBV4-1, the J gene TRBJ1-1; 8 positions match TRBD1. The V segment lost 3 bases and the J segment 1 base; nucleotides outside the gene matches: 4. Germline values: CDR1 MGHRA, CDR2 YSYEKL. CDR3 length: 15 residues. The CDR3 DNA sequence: TGCGCCAGCAGCCAGCCCGGACAGGGGAACACTGAAGCTTTCTTT. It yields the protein CASSQPGQGNTEAFF.

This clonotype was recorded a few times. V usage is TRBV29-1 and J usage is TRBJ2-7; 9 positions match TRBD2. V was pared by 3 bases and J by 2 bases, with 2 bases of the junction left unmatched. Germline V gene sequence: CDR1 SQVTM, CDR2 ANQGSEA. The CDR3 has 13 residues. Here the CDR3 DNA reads TGCAGCGTTGAGACTAGCGGTACCTACGAGCAGTACTTC. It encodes CSVETSGTYEQYF.

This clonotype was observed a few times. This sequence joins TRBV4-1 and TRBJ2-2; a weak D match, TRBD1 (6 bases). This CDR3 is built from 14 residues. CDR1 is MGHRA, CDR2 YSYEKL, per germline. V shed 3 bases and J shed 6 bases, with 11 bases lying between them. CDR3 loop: CASSHTQGSGELFF. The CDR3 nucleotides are TGCGCCAGCAGCCACACCCAGGGGTCCGGGGAGCTGTTTTTT.

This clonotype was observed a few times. CDR3 DNA sequence: TGTGCCAGCAGCGCCCACCAGGGATCTACGCAGTATTTT. Protein sequence: CASSAHQGSTQYF. V and J are TRBV14 and TRBJ2-3; D perhaps matches TRBD1 (5 bases). Trimming removed 5 bases at V and 8 bases at J, with 14 bases between. The germline V gene encodes CDR1 SGHDN and CDR2 FVKESK. There are 13 residues in the CDR3.

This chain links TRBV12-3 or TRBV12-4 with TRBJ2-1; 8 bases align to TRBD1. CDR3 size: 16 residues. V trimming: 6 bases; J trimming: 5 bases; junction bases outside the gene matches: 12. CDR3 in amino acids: CASSSPGQGGDNEQFF. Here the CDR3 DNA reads TGTGCCAGCAGCTCCCCTGGACAGGGCGGGGACAATGAGCAGTTCTTC.

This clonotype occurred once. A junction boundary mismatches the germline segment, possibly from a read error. The CDR3 DNA reads as TGTGTCAGCAGCCCGACAGGGCAGGTGGTTGGGGAGCAGTTCTTC. This gives the protein CVSSPTGQVVGEQFF. This rearrangement joins TRBV14 to TRBJ2-1, with 7 bases fitting TRBD1. CDR3 size: 15 residues. The germline gives CDR1 SGHDN, CDR2 FVKESK.

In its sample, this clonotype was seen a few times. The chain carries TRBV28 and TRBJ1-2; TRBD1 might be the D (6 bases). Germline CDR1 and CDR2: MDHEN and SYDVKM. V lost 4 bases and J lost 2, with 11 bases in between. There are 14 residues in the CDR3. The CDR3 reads CASSSLTGNYGYTF. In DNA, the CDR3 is TGTGCCAGCAGTTCCCTCACAGGGAACTATGGCTACACCTTC.

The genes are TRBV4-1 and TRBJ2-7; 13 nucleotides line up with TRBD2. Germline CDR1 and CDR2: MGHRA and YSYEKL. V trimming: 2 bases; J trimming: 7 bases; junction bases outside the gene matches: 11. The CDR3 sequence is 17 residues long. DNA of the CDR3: TGCGCCAGCAGCCAACGACTAGCGGGGGGTCCGTTCAATGAGCAGTACTTC. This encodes CASSQRLAGGPFNEQYF.

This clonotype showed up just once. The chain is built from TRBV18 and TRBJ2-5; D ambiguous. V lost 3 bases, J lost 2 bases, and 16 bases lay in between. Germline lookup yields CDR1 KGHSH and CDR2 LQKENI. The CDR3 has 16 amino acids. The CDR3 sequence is CASSPRYQFRQETQYF. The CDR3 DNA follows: TGTGCCAGCTCACCCCGATATCAGTTCAGACAAGAGACCCAGTACTTC.

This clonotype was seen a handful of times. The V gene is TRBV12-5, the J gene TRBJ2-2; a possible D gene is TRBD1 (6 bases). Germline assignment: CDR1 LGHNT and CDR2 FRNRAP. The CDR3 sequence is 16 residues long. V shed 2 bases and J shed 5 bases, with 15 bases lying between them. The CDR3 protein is CASGLLTTGLTGELFF. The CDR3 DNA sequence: TGTGCTAGTGGTTTGTTAACGACAGGTTTAACCGGGGAGCTGTTTTTT. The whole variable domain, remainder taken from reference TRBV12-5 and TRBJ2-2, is DARVTQTPRHKVTEMGQEVTMRCQPILGHNTVFWYRQTMMQGLELLAYFRNRAPLDDSGMPKDRFSAEMPDATLATLKIQPSEPRDSAVYFCASGLLTTGLTGELFFGEGSRLTVL.

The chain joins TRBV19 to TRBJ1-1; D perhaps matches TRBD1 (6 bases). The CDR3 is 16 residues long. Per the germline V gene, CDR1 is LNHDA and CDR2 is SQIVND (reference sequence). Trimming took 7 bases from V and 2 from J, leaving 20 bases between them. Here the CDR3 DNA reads TGTGCCAGTACTGCAGGGGTTTTGGGAGCCAACACTGAAGCTTTCTTT. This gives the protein CASTAGVLGANTEAFF. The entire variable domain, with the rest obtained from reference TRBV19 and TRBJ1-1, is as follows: DGGITQSPKYLFRKEGQNVTLSCEQNLNHDAMYWYRQDPGQGLRLIYYSQIVNDFQKGDIAEGYSVSREKKESFPLTVTSAQKNPTAFYLCASTAGVLGANTEAFFGQGTRLTVV.

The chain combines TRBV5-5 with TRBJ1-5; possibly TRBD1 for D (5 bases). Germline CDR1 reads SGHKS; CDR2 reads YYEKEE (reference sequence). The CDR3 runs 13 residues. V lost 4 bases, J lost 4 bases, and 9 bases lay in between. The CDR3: CASSGAANQPQHF. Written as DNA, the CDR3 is TGTGCCAGCAGCGGGGCGGCTAATCAGCCCCAGCATTTT.

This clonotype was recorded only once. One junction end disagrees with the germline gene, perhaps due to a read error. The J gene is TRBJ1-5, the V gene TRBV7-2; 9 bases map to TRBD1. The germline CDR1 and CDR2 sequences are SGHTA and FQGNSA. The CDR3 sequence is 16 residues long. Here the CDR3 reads CAGSLATGQGNPPQHF. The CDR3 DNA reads TGTGCCGGCAGCTTAGCGACCGGACAGGGGAATCCGCCCCAGCATTTT.

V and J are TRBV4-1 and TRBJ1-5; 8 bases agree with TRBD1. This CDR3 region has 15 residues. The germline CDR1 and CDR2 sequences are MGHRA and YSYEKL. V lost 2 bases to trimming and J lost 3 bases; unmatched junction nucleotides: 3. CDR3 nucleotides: TGCGCCAGCAGCCAACGGGGACAGGACAATCAGCCCCAGCATTTT. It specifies CASSQRGQDNQPQHF.

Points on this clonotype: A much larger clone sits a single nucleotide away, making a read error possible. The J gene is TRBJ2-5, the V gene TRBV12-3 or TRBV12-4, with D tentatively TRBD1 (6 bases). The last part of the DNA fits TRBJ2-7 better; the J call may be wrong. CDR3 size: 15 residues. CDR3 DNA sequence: TGTGCCAGCAGTTTGTGGCAGGGGAACTCCTACGAGCAGTACTTC. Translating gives CASSLWQGNSYEQYF.

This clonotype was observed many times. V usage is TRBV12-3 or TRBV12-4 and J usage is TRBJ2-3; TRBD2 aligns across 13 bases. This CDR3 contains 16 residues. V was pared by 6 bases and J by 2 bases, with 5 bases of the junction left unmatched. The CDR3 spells CASSQGLAGYTDTQYF. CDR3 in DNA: TGTGCCAGCAGCCAGGGACTAGCGGGATACACAGATACGCAGTATTTT.

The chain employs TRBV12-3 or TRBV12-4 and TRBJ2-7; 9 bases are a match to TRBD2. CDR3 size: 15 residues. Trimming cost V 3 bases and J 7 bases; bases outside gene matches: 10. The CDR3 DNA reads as TGTGCCAGCAGTTTGCCGTCTAGCGGGGCACATGAGCAGTACTTC. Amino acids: CASSLPSSGAHEQYF.

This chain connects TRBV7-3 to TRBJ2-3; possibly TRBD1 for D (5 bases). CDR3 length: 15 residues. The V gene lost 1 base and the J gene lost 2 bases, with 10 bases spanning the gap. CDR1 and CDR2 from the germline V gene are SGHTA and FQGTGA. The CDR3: CASSLRGSLTDTQYF. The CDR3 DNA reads TGTGCCAGCAGCTTAAGGGGCAGCCTCACAGATACGCAGTATTTT.

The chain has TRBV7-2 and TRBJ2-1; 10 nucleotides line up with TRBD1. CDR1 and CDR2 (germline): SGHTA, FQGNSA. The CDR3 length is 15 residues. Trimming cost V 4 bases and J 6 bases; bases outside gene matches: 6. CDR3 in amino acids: CASSSKDRGVNEQFF. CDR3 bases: TGTGCCAGCAGCTCTAAGGACAGGGGGGTCAATGAGCAGTTCTTC.

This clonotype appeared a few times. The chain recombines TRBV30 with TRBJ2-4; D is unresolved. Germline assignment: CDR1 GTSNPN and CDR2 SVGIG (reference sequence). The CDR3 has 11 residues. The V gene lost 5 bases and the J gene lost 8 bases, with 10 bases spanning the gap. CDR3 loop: CAWGPKDIQYF. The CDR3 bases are TGTGCCTGGGGACCAAAAGACATTCAGTACTTC.